Presented here are 27 T cell receptor beta chains from one specimen sequenced in a study of blood T cell repertoires in COVID-19. The assay was immunoSEQ multiplex PCR, and TCRdb's table has in-frame clones only and misses some. The table records 90,000 to 130,000 clones, 76% of them present only once. The sequenced sample consisted of peripheral blood. These receptors all stem from an elderly woman with acute or convalescent COVID-19.

The chain uses TRBV27 and TRBJ2-3; D is perhaps TRBD1 (6 bases). The CDR3 contains 15 residues. Germline V gene sequence: CDR1 MNHEY, CDR2 SMNVEV (reference sequence). Trimming took 3 bases from V and 0 from J, leaving 10 bases between them. CDR3 in DNA: TGTGCCAGCAGTTTGAACAGGGTTAGCACAGATACGCAGTATTTT. Translating gives CASSLNRVSTDTQYF.

The chain is built from TRBV12-5 and TRBJ2-2, with 8 bases lining up with TRBD2. CDR1 and CDR2 (germline): LGHNT, FRNRAP. The CDR3 length is 16 residues. With V trimmed by 5 bases and J by 6 bases, 11 bases remained unmatched. This CDR3 reads CASGGSGSEGSGELFF. The CDR3 coding sequence is TGTGCTAGTGGTGGAAGCGGGAGCGAGGGGTCCGGGGAGCTGTTTTTT.

The chain has TRBV11-2 and TRBJ2-1, with TRBD2 matching 7 bases. This CDR3 region has 14 residues. From germline, CDR1 is SGHAT and CDR2 FQNNGV. After removal of 6 bases from V and 8 bases from J, the junction contained 10 bases not matched to a gene. CDR3 residues: CASRGGTFTHEQFF. The CDR3 DNA is TGTGCCAGCAGGGGGGGGACTTTCACACATGAGCAGTTCTTC.

The chain combines TRBV2 with TRBJ2-5, with 8 bases aligning to TRBD1. CDR1 and CDR2 from the germline V gene are SNHLY and FYNNEI. Trimming took 7 bases from V and 2 from J; bases not matched to a gene: 3. The CDR3 is 13 residues long. The CDR3 bases are TGTGCCAGCAACCACAGGGGGCAAGAGACCCAGTACTTC. It encodes CASNHRGQETQYF.

The V call is TRBV11-3, the J call TRBJ2-7, with a tentative D call TRBD2 (6 bases). The germline V and J ends were trimmed by 5 bases and 3 bases, with 20 bases remaining between them. The CDR3 runs 16 residues. The germline V gene has CDR1 SGHNT and CDR2 YENEEA. The CDR3: CASSGKGSGEIYEQYF. In DNA, the CDR3 is TGTGCCAGCAGCGGTAAGGGGTCGGGGGAGATCTACGAGCAGTACTTC.

This clone has more than one count but fewer than ten. The chain carries TRBV5-4 and TRBJ1-4, with 9 positions matching TRBD1. The V gene's germline CDR1 is SGHNT and CDR2 YYREEE (reference sequence). The junction had 2 bases not matched to a gene; V was cut back by 3 bases and J by 2 bases. This CDR3 has 15 amino acids. In DNA form, the CDR3 reads TGTGCCAGCAGCTCCGGACAGGGGACTAATGAAAAACTGTTTTTT. This translates into CASSSGQGTNEKLFF. Combining the CDR3 with reference TRBV5-4 and TRBJ1-4 gives the whole variable domain ETGVTQSPTHLIKTRGQQVTLRCSSQSGHNTVSWYQQALGQGPQFIFQYYREEENGRGNFPPRFSGLQFPNYSSELNVNALELDDSALYLCASSSGQGTNEKLFFGSGTQLSVL.

This clone was picked up one time. This chain joins TRBV21-1 and TRBJ2-3; TRBD2, the D gene given by the table, was not confirmed from the DNA. TRBV21-1 is classified as a pseudogene. The CDR3 contains 14 residues. This chain's CDR3 is CASSIFSTTDTQYF. As DNA, the CDR3 is TGTGCCAGCAGCATTTTCTCGACTACCGATACGCAGTATTTT.

This sequence joins TRBV5-1 and TRBJ2-7; tentatively, D is TRBD1 (6 bases). CDR3 length: 14 amino acids. V was trimmed by 4 bases and J by 3 bases, leaving 14 bases between them. Germline V CDR1 and CDR2: SGHRS, YFSETQ. The CDR3 bases are TGCGCCAGCAGCAACCGGGACAAAGACTACGAGCAGTACTTC. It codes for CASSNRDKDYEQYF.

CDR3 amino acids: CASSQDNLGQSTGELFF. DNA of the CDR3: TGCGCCAGCAGCCAAGATAACTTAGGACAGTCCACCGGGGAGCTGTTTTTT. The chain links TRBV4-3 to TRBJ2-2; D is possibly TRBD1 (6 bases). Trimming took 0 bases from V and 4 from J, leaving 15 bases between them. CDR1 and CDR2 (germline): LGHNA, YSLEER. The CDR3 extends over 17 amino acids.

V is TRBV7-9 and J is TRBJ2-7, with 7 bases that match TRBD2. V dropped 11 bases and J dropped 4; count of bases not matched to a gene: 14. CDR1 and CDR2 (germline): SEHNR, FQNEAQ (reference sequence). The CDR3 length is 14 residues. In DNA, the CDR3 is TGTGCCGGCGTCGGGGGAGGGGACGATTACGAGCAGTACTTC. Amino acids: CAGVGGGDDYEQYF.

The rearrangement joins TRBV11-2 to TRBJ2-7; D unclear. Per germline, CDR1 SGHAT and CDR2 FQNNGV. CDR3 length: 11 amino acids. The V and J ends lost 3 bases and 4 bases respectively, with 4 bases between them. The CDR3 region has the DNA TGTGCCAGCAGCTTCCTTTACGAGCAGTACTTC. This sequence encodes CASSFLYEQYF.

This clone has just one count. V is TRBV5-1 and J is TRBJ1-1; D possibly corresponds to TRBD1 (5 bases). V dropped 4 bases and J dropped 8 bases, with 18 bases sitting between them. Per germline, CDR1 SGHRS and CDR2 YFSETQ. There are 14 residues in the CDR3. The CDR3 sequence is CASSPGTAGGEAFF. Written as DNA, the CDR3 is TGCGCCAGCAGCCCTGGGACTGCCGGGGGGGAAGCTTTCTTT.

The chain employs TRBV11-2 and TRBJ1-2, with a weak D call TRBD1 (6 bases). There are 15 residues in the CDR3. V shed 5 bases and J shed 0 bases, with 13 bases lying between them. Germline V gives CDR1 SGHAT, CDR2 FQNNGV. As DNA, the CDR3 is TGTGCCAGCAGCCCTGGAGGACAGACTAACTATGGCTACACCTTC. Protein: CASSPGGQTNYGYTF.

This chain joins TRBV6-5 and TRBJ2-3; D possibly corresponds to TRBD1 (5 bases). Germline lookup yields CDR1 MNHEY and CDR2 SVGAGI. The CDR3 has 13 amino acids. The V end lost 6 bases, the J end lost 4 bases, and 11 bases lay between the germline ends. CDR3 loop: CASRTEIPDTQYF. As DNA, the CDR3 is TGTGCCAGCAGGACAGAAATACCAGATACGCAGTATTTT.

The chain couples TRBV5-6 to TRBJ1-2; the match to TRBD1 covers 7 bases. Germline V gene sequence: CDR1 SGHDT, CDR2 YYEEEE. Unmatched junction bases numbered 12, after V lost 4 bases and J lost 0 bases. This CDR3 comprises 17 residues. CDR3 sequence: CASSRTGTARPNYGYTF. In DNA, the CDR3 is TGTGCCAGCAGCCGTACCGGGACAGCCCGACCTAACTATGGCTACACCTTC.

The V and J genes are TRBV18 and TRBJ1-2, with TRBD1 identical over 9 bases. Germline V gene lookup returns CDR1 KGHSH and CDR2 LQKENI. The CDR3 is made up of 17 amino acids. V was pared by 3 bases and J by 3 bases, with 11 bases of the junction left unmatched. The CDR3 DNA follows: TGTGCCAGCTCACCGACTCCGACAGGGGGACGAGACTATGGCTACACCTTC. This codes for CASSPTPTGGRDYGYTF.

V and J are TRBV28 and TRBJ1-2; 7 bases map to TRBD1. The junction had 9 bases not matched to a gene; V was cut back by 4 bases and J by 7 bases. Per germline, CDR1 MDHEN and CDR2 SYDVKM. CDR3 length: 14 amino acids. The CDR3 here is CASSSEGQPLGYTF. Written as DNA, the CDR3 is TGTGCCAGCAGTTCCGAGGGACAGCCCCTTGGCTACACCTTC.

The chain uses TRBV23-1 and TRBJ1-2; 9 nucleotides match TRBD1. TRBV23-1 is an open reading frame whose function is uncertain. V was clipped by 4 bases and J by 4 bases; unmatched bases: 19. The CDR3 has 19 residues. CDR3 in DNA: TGCGCCAGCAGTCTTTCACAACGGGACAGGGAGAAGGTCCTCTATGGCTACACCTTC. It encodes CASSLSQRDREKVLYGYTF.

This clone has a handful of counts. The chain carries TRBV5-1 and TRBJ1-1; 7 nucleotides line up with TRBD1. The ends lost 4 bases at V and 3 bases at J; junction bases unmatched: 12. Germline V gene lookup returns CDR1 SGHRS and CDR2 YFSETQ. The CDR3 sequence is 16 residues long. The CDR3: CASSPQVTGIYTEAFF. The CDR3, as DNA: TGCGCCAGCAGCCCCCAGGTGACAGGGATATACACTGAAGCTTTCTTT.

This sequence joins TRBV30 and TRBJ1-5, with D tentatively TRBD1 (5 bases). The CDR3 runs to 13 residues. Germline V gene sequence: CDR1 GTSNPN, CDR2 SVGIG (reference sequence). V shed 4 bases and J shed 0 bases, with 7 bases lying between them. The CDR3 sequence is CAWTGYSNQPQHF. As DNA, the CDR3 is TGTGCCTGGACAGGGTATAGCAATCAGCCCCAGCATTTT.

The chain couples TRBV23-1 to TRBJ2-5, with TRBD2 identical over 13 bases. TRBV23-1 is classed as an ORF, of uncertain function. This CDR3 has 19 amino acids. J lost 3 bases, V lost 0 bases, and 10 bases had no gene match. Here the CDR3 reads CASSQSHLRLAGGEETQYF. CDR3 nucleotide sequence: TGCGCCAGCAGTCAATCCCATTTACGACTAGCGGGGGGAGAAGAGACCCAGTACTTC.

The chain uses TRBV11-2 and TRBJ2-1; 7 bases agree with TRBD2. Per the germline V gene, CDR1 is SGHAT and CDR2 is FQNNGV. CDR3 size: 14 residues. V gave up 2 bases and J gave up 8 bases; unmatched junction bases: 6. The CDR3 coding sequence is TGTGCCAGCAGCTTATCGGGAGGAGGCGATGAGCAGTTCTTC. As protein: CASSLSGGGDEQFF.

V gene TRBV29-1 combines with J gene TRBJ2-3; 9 bases fit TRBD2. CDR1 is SQVTM and CDR2 is ANQGSEA in the germline V gene. CDR3 size: 18 residues. Trimming at V came to 8 bases and at J to 0 bases, leaving 18 bases not matched to a gene. This CDR3 is CSSDSLAGITPSTDTQYF. CDR3 bases: TGCAGCTCAGATAGTCTAGCGGGGATCACCCCTAGCACAGATACGCAGTATTTT.

The chain links TRBV6-6 to TRBJ2-7; 8 nucleotides match TRBD1. The CDR3 loop spans 16 amino acids. Germline-derived CDR1 and CDR2 are MNHNY and SVGAGI (reference sequence). J was trimmed by 3 bases and V by 4 bases; bases with no gene match: 11. This chain's CDR3 is CASSSHTGTGDYEQYF. DNA of the CDR3: TGTGCCAGCAGTTCGCATACCGGGACAGGTGACTACGAGCAGTACTTC.

The chain employs TRBV29-1 and TRBJ2-4; 10 positions match TRBD1. The CDR3 is 14 residues long. Germline-derived CDR1 and CDR2 are SQVTM and ANQGSEA. The V segment lost 4 bases and the J segment 7 bases; nucleotides outside the gene matches: 7. CDR3 DNA sequence: TGCAGCGTTGTCGACAGGGGGCTGGGGAACATTCAGTACTTC. It translates to CSVVDRGLGNIQYF.

This chain joins TRBV4-1 and TRBJ1-1, with D perhaps matching TRBD1 (5 bases). CDR1 is MGHRA and CDR2 is YSYEKL in the germline V gene. The CDR3 extends over 16 amino acids. Trimming cost V 1 base and J 0 bases, with 12 bases left between them. This chain's CDR3 is CASSQGGRGLNTEAFF. As DNA, the CDR3 is TGCGCCAGCAGCCAAGGGGGGAGGGGCTTGAACACTGAAGCTTTCTTT.

The genes are TRBV6-5 and TRBJ2-1, with D possibly TRBD2 on 6 matching bases. The CDR3 is 14 residues long. Germline CDR1 reads MNHEY; CDR2 reads SVGAGI. V was trimmed by 7 bases and J by 0 bases, leaving 10 bases between them. The CDR3 DNA is TGTGCCAGCATCTGGGACTCCTCCTACAATGAGCAGTTCTTC. Translated: CASIWDSSYNEQFF.